Given below is one T cell receptor (beta chain) in context. This clonotype was counted a few times. Its specific antigen is unknown. It may be a read error: a sequence one base away is much more abundant. Given the absence of the conserved phenylalanine or tryptophan at the CDR3 end, a read error is likely. These data originate in a study of CD8+CD57+ T cells in acquired aplastic anemia (dated by TCRdb to between 2018 and 2020). Background for the entire study: Extracted DNA from sorted CD4+ and CD8+ cells averaged approximately 3 ug, ranging from roughly 0.2 to 30 ug. A CD8+CD57+ expansion meant a frequency higher than the mean frequency seen in healthy subjects.

Results and caveats for the whole study, not just this receptor: CD8+ Simpson's diversity did not differ significantly between patients and healthy controls (P=0.060). Fewer than 30 CD8+ CDR3 sequences were found in both patients and controls but appeared to be highly expressed in patients and within the immunodominant clones of the patients.

Profiling of TCR beta VDJ combinations and CDR3 sequences used genomic DNA as the template. An Illumina HiSeq 2000 was the platform used for TCR repertoire sequencing. The paper's data handling went like this. TRBV/TRBJ rearrangement plots, CDR3 size and DJ length profiles, and Simpson's diversity index were used to assess repertoires. The immunodominant clone was defined as the most abundant DNA sequence in deep sequencing data. CDR3 amino acid sequences were checked for sharing across subjects and were also compared against the VDJdb database and published repertoires. TCRdb reanalyzed the raw reads on its own, using fastp at Q25 for trimming and MiXCR for clone calling, and kept in-frame beta chains. A single entry per CDR3 protein holds the most common genes and DNA from its merged rows. These V and J calls derive from TCRdb rather than the authors' analysis. This sample has roughly 170,000 distinct CDR3 sequences in its table, and 48% of those were observed once. The ten largest make up 10% to 15% of the sample.

Patients chosen for sequencing had shown expansion of CD8+CD57+ cells by flow cytometry. Every patient had a diagnosis of severe acquired aplastic anemia based on International Study of Aplastic Anemia and Agranulocytosis and Camitta criteria. No therapy had been received by the patients at the time of blood sampling. TCR repertoires of sorted CD4+ and CD8+ blood T cells from severe aplastic anemia patients and healthy subjects were deep-sequenced in the study. Patients were enrolled in the USA under clinicaltrials.gov protocols 00001620, 01623167, 00001397, 00071045, 00081523 and 00961064. Ficoll-Paque density gradient centrifugation was used to isolate peripheral blood mononuclear cells. CD4+ and CD8+ T cells were sorted by FACS or magnetic beads before DNA extraction. The CDR3 totals 13 residues, both ends included. Only the CDR3 DNA stays, 39 bases, in frame from base 1. V lost 5 bases and J lost 7 bases; the stretch between them is 14 bases long. CDR1 DFQATT and CDR2 SNEGSKA are derived from the germline V gene (reference sequence).

The chain couples TRBV20-1 to TRBJ1-4, with the identity of the D gene unclear. The sequence was collected from a human donor with aplastic anemia. The sequenced sample consisted of sorted CD4+, CD8+, or CD8+CD57+ T cells (not recorded which) from PBMCs. The nucleotide sequence is given as TGCAGTGCTGGTGGGGAGCGGTTTGAAAAACTGTTTCTT. Protein translation: CSAGGERFEKLFL.